This T cell receptor (beta chain) was observed in a study of CD8+ T cells in alopecia areata. For the study at large: Affected scalp percentage set treated patients' severity scores.

cDNA reverse transcribed from extracted RNA served as the sequencing template. This table comes from immunoSEQ multiplex PCR, and its TCRdb copy is limited to in-frame clones, with some not included. The sample carries roughly 140,000 clones, around 82% recorded once. Treatment specified: oral pan-JAK inhibitor, 5-10 mg twice daily. The CDR3 is 16 residues long. Germline V lookup: CDR1 SEHNR, CDR2 FQNEAQ (reference sequence). V was clipped by 5 bases and J by 2 bases; unmatched bases: 6. The sequence was obtained from a human donor with alopecia areata. The chain combines TRBV7-9 with TRBJ2-1, with 10 bases lining up with TRBD1. The specimen was CD8+ T cells sorted from blood, collected at week 4, from a patient treated with tofacitinib. The CDR3 loop reads CASSPSTGGAYNEQFF. Written as DNA, the CDR3 is TGTGCCAGCAGCCCGTCGACAGGGGGCGCCTACAATGAGCAGTTCTTC.